Following are 2 T cell receptor beta chains from one sample sequenced in a study of blood T cell repertoires in COVID-19. Measured with immunoSEQ multiplex PCR; TCRdb has only the in-frame clones, and not every one. This sample carries some 170,000 clones, roughly 84% of them seen once, and the ten largest clones take 13% to 15%. The sample comprised PBMCs or T cells enriched from blood (not recorded which). Receptor source: a man over 45 who had recovered from COVID-19.

The rearrangement uses TRBV4-1 and TRBJ1-2; 12 bases line up with TRBD1. Germline V CDR1 and CDR2: MGHRA, YSYEKL. V dropped 4 bases and J dropped 5; count of bases not matched to a gene: 11. The CDR3 covers 17 residues. The CDR3 loop is CASSLNSGQGANYGYTF. CDR3 nucleotides: TGCGCCAGCAGCCTAAATTCGGGACAGGGGGCGAATTATGGCTACACCTTC.

V is TRBV30 and J is TRBJ1-2; the match to TRBD1 covers 9 bases. This CDR3 spans 14 amino acids. CDR1 and CDR2 from the germline V gene are GTSNPN and SVGIG (reference sequence). Trimming cost V 5 bases and J 7 bases; bases outside gene matches: 11. DNA of the CDR3: TGTGCCTGGGTTCATACGGGACAGGGTATTGGCTACACCTTC. It encodes CAWVHTGQGIGYTF.